The T cell receptor (beta chain) described here comes from a study of CD8 T cells in ankylosing spondylitis. The study, taken as a whole, reports: Significant enrichment of disease-linked clones was reportedly seen in matched ankylosing spondylitis synovial fluid. A TCR beta motif of about eight highly homologous variants seemed to mark ankylosing spondylitis blood.

This clonotype was seen once. As yet, its antigen is unknown. By quantitative 5'-RACE with molecular barcodes, the TCR beta libraries were made. In TCRdb, the 5' RACE reads were re-called with MiXCR into one record per CDR3 protein. The sample yields some 29,000 distinct CDR3 sequences, about 7.2% seen once. The CDR3 consists of 19 residues. Trimming removed 10 bases from V and 4 bases from J; junction bases left unmatched: 21. The sequenced sample was blood, either unsorted or a sorted T cell fraction (not recorded which). The origin of this receptor is a male donor with ankylosing spondylitis or in good health (not recorded which). The gene calls are TRBV12-3 or TRBV12-4 and TRBJ2-6, with 8 bases matching TRBD2. The CDR3, as DNA: TGTGCCATCTCCCCCGGGACTAGTCCCGGCATGGGAGGGGCCAACGTCCTGACTTTC. It translates to CAISPGTSPGMGGANVLTF.